Here is one TCR beta chain with its context. Germline CDR1 and CDR2: SQVTM and ANQGSEA. The trim removed 6 bases at V and 3 bases at J, leaving 1 base unmatched. The CDR3 spans 13 residues. Repertoires were generated with immunoSEQ multiplex PCR, while TCRdb's copy carries only in-frame clones and drops some. The top ten hold approximately 2.1% of the sample, which has 65,000 to 80,000 clones, approximately 88% seen once. This record comes from a study of OX40 agonist ivuxolimab in advanced cancers. About the study: A history of anti-PD-1, anti-PD-L1 or anti-CTLA-4 therapy was acceptable, and roughly 40% had some.

The chain recombines TRBV29-1 with TRBJ2-1; 11 bases map to TRBD1. The source material was CD4+ or CD8+ T cells sorted from blood, sampled in a trial of the OX40 agonist ivuxolimab. This receptor was taken from an adult with an advanced solid tumor such as melanoma, head and neck, liver or kidney cancer. The CDR3: CSVGTGGYNEQFF. DNA for the CDR3: TGCAGCGTAGGGACAGGGGGCTACAATGAGCAGTTCTTC.